These T cell receptor beta chains were read from a single sample in a study of shared clonotypes between healthy human individuals. Produced via immunoSEQ multiplex PCR; TCRdb's table is partial and in-frame only. The sample lists about 460,000 clones; 60% to 80% were seen once. Sequencing input: PBMCs. The receptors here all came from a woman in her 40s in good health. Some clones in this sample may be carry-over from other donors' samples. Both conserved end residues are part of each CDR3. Each record gives: J gene, clone size, D gene, V gene, CDR3 DNA, CDR3 protein. D genes are given only for firm matches. The listing skips clone size in some rows; elsewhere it reads once, few, many or a size class.

TRBJ1-5	few	TRBD1	TRBV29-1	TGCAGCATCGGGACAGGGGGGAATCAGCCCCAGCATTTT	CSIGTGGNQPQHF
TRBJ1-2	-	-	TRBV4-1	TGCGCCAGCAGCCGCCCGGGGAGCTATGGCTACACCTTC	CASSRPGSYGYTF
TRBJ2-7	-	TRBD1	TRBV4-1	TGCGCCAGCAGCCATGGACAGGACTACGAGCAGTACTTC	CASSHGQDYEQYF
TRBJ2-2	-	TRBD2	TRBV28	TGTGCCAGCAGTTTTCTAGCGGGAGATACCGGGGAGCTGTTTTTT	CASSFLAGDTGELFF
TRBJ2-7	-	-	TRBV6-1	TGTGCCAGCACACTAGGGCTTTATGGCGAGCAGTACTTC	CASTLGLYGEQYF
TRBJ1-6	many	TRBD1	TRBV6-5	TGTGCCAGCAGCCCGGGACAGGGGCAAACGCCCCTCCACTTT	CASSPGQGQTPLHF
TRBJ2-5	-	-	TRBV19	TGTGCCAGTAGTAGGACAGACCAAGAGACCCAGTACTTC	CASSRTDQETQYF
TRBJ2-5	-	-	TRBV5-1	TGCGCCAGCAGCCCAGGAGCGCGGCGGAAAAAAGAGACCCAGTACTTC	CASSPGARRKKETQYF
TRBJ1-1	-	-	TRBV12-2	TGTGCAAGTCGCTTTAACAGGGGTAAAGTGAACACTGAAGCTTTCTTT	CASRFNRGKVNTEAFF
TRBJ2-1	few	TRBD2	TRBV6-4	TGTGCCAGCTCCGGGACTAGCGGCTCCTACAATGAGCAGTTCTTC	CASSGTSGSYNEQFF
TRBJ2-7	-	-	TRBV7-2	TGTGCCACCAGGAAGTCGGGGGGCCCCTCCCACGAGCAGTACTTC	CATRKSGGPSHEQYF
TRBJ2-3	once	-	TRBV7-9	TGTGCCAGCAGCTTAACTAGGGCGGCAGATACGCAGTATTTT	CASSLTRAADTQYF
TRBJ2-5	many	-	TRBV30	TGTGCCTGGAGTGTTAGGTGGGAGAGGGAGGAGACCCAGTACTTC	CAWSVRWEREETQYF
TRBJ2-2	-	-	TRBV10-2	TGCGCCAGCAGTGAGTCTTTCCACGTCGCGAACACCGGGGAGCTGTTTTTT	CASSESFHVANTGELFF
TRBJ2-1	-	-	TRBV27	TGTGCCAGCAGTTTTGAGAAGGGGGAGCAGTTCTTC	CASSFEKGEQFF
TRBJ2-7	many	-	TRBV2	TGTGCCAGCAGTGAAGCCAGCTACGAGCAGTACTTC	CASSEASYEQYF
TRBJ2-7	-	TRBD1	TRBV6-1	TGTGCCAGCAGGGGGGACAGGGGCTACGAGCAGTACTTC	CASRGDRGYEQYF
TRBJ2-7	-	-	TRBV11-2	TGTGCCAGCAGCTCCCAGGGCTACGAGCAGTACTTC	CASSSQGYEQYF
TRBJ1-2	-	-	TRBV5-4	TGTGCCAGCAGCGAGACAACTAACTATGGCTACACCTTC	CASSETTNYGYTF
TRBJ2-1	-	-	TRBV2	TGTGCCAGCAGTGAAGCGCGACAGGGAGGGTACAATGAGCAGTTCTTC	CASSEARQGGYNEQFF
TRBJ1-5	-	-	TRBV2	TGTGCCAGCAGGGGGATGGGGGATCAGCCCCAGCATTTT	CASRGMGDQPQHF
TRBJ2-7	-	TRBD2	TRBV28	TGTGCCAGCATTTCGGTAGCGGGAGGAAATCCGTACGAGCAGTACTTC	CASISVAGGNPYEQYF
TRBJ2-3	many	TRBD2	TRBV2	TGTGCCAGCAGAAGCGGGAGTCAAGATACGCAGTATTTT	CASRSGSQDTQYF
TRBJ1-2	-	-	TRBV10-3	TGTGCCATCACCAGTGTGGCCACAGCAAACTATGGCTACACCTTC	CAITSVATANYGYTF
TRBJ2-7	many	TRBD2	TRBV10-3	TGTGCCATCAGTGAATTAGCGGGAGTATACGAGCAGTACTTC	CAISELAGVYEQYF
TRBJ2-1	-	-	TRBV7-9	TGTGCCAGCAGCTTAGGCCTAGCGCACAATGAGCAGTTCTTC	CASSLGLAHNEQFF
TRBJ2-7	-	-	TRBV5-4	TGTGCCAGCAGCTTGGTGGGACCAACTTACGAGCAGTACTTC	CASSLVGPTYEQYF
TRBJ2-2	-	-	TRBV7-2	TGTGCCAGCAGCTCCGTTGGGGCAAGGACCGGGGAGCTGTTTTTT	CASSSVGARTGELFF
TRBJ2-5	-	TRBD2	TRBV18	TGTGCCAGCTCGGGGGGACTAGCTGAGACCCAGTACTTC	CASSGGLAETQYF